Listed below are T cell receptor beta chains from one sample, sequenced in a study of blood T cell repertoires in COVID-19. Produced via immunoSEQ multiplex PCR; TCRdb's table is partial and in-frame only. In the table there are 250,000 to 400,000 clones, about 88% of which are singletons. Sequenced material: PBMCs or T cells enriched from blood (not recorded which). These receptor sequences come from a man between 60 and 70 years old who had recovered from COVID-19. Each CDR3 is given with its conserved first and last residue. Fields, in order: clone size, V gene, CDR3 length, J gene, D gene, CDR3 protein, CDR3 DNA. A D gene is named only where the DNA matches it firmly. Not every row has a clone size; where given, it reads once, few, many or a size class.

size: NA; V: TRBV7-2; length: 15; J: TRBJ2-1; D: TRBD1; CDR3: CASSLGQGVVNEQFF; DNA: TGTGCCAGCAGCTTAGGACAGGGGGTGGTAAATGAGCAGTTCTTC
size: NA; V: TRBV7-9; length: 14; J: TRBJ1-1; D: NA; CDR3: CASSQGRSGTEAFF; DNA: TGTGCCAGCAGCCAAGGGAGGAGCGGCACTGAAGCTTTCTTT
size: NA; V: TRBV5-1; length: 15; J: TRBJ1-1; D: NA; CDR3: CASSLNGGSDTEAFF; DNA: TGCGCCAGCAGCTTGAACGGGGGGAGCGACACTGAAGCTTTCTTT
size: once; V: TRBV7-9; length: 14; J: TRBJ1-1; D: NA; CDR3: CASSLQTGNTEAFF; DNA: TGTGCCAGCAGCTTACAGACAGGGAACACTGAAGCTTTCTTT
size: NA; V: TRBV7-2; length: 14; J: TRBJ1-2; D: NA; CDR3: CASSLDTGLGGYTF; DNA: TGTGCCAGCAGCTTAGACACAGGGTTAGGTGGCTACACCTTC
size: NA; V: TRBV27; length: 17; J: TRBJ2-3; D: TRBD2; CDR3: CASSSFFLREEADTQYF; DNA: TGTGCCAGCAGTTCTTTCTTTCTGCGGGAGGAGGCAGATACGCAGTATTTT
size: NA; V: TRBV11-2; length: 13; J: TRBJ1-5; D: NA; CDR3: CASSLDLSQPQHF; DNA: TGTGCCAGCAGCTTAGATCTAAGTCAGCCCCAGCATTTT
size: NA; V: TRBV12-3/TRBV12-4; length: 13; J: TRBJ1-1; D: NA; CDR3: CASSLFEGTEAFF; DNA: TGTGCCAGCAGTTTATTCGAGGGAACTGAAGCTTTCTTT
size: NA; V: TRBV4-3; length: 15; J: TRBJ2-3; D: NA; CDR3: CASSQGGQGADTQYF; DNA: TGCGCCAGCAGCCAAGGGGGGCAGGGCGCAGATACGCAGTATTTT
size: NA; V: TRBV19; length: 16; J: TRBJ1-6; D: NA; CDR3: CASSTTGSSYNSPLHF; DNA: TGTGCCAGCTCTACAACAGGGAGCTCCTATAATTCACCCCTCCACTTT
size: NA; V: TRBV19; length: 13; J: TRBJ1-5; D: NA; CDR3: CASSPGWGQPQHF; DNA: TGTGCCAGTAGTCCGGGGTGGGGTCAGCCCCAGCATTTT
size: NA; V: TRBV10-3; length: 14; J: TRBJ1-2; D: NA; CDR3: CAISDARDVGGYTF; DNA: TGTGCCATCAGTGACGCCAGGGATGTCGGTGGCTACACCTTC
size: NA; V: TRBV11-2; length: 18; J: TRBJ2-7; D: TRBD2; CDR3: CASSLDPPGLAGTYEQYF; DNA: TGTGCCAGCAGCTTAGATCCCCCGGGGTTAGCGGGAACGTACGAGCAGTACTTC
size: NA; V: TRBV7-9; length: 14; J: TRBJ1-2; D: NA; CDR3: CASSLEGVGSGYTF; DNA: TGTGCCAGCAGCTTAGAGGGGGTCGGGTCTGGCTACACCTTC
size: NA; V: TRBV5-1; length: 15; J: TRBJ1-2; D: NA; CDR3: CASSSTPNRADGYTF; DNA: TGCGCCAGCAGCTCTACTCCGAACAGGGCTGATGGCTACACCTTC
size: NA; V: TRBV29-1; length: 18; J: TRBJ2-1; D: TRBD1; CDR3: CSVSRDRVILSSYNEQFF; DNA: TGCAGCGTTAGCCGGGACAGGGTAATTCTAAGCTCCTACAATGAGCAGTTCTTC
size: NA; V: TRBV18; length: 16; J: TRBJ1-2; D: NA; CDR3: CASSPAASGGQGGYTF; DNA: TGTGCCAGCTCACCAGCCGCTTCGGGGGGGCAAGGTGGCTACACCTTC
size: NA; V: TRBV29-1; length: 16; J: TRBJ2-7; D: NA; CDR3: CSVEDLGQGHSYEQYF; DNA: TGCAGCGTTGAAGATCTCGGGCAGGGGCACTCCTACGAGCAGTACTTC
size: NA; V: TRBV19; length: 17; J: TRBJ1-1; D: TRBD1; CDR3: CASSPRDRGLKNTEAFF; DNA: TGTGCCAGTAGTCCACGGGACAGGGGGCTTAAGAACACTGAAGCTTTCTTT
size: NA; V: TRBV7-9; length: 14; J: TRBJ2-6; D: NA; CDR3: CASTSPSGANVLTF; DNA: TGTGCCAGCACCTCTCCGTCTGGGGCCAACGTCCTGACTTTC
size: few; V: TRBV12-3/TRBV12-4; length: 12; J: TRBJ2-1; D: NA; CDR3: CASSLASNEQFF; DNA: TGTGCCAGCAGTTTAGCGAGTAATGAGCAGTTCTTC
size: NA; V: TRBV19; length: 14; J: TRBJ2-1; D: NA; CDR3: CASSIGASRAEQFF; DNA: TGTGCCAGTAGTATAGGGGCTAGCCGGGCTGAGCAGTTCTTC
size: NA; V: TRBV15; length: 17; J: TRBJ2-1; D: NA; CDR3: CATSRVPLGASYNEQFF; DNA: TGTGCCACCAGCAGAGTCCCCCTAGGTGCCTCCTACAATGAGCAGTTCTTC
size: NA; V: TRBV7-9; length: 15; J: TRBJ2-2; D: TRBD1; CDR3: CASSPGQYFTGELFF; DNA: TGTGCCAGCAGCCCGGGACAGTACTTCACCGGGGAGCTGTTTTTT
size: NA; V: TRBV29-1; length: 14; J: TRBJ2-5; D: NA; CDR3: CSVEHQSRRETQYF; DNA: TGCAGCGTTGAGCACCAATCCCGGAGAGAGACCCAGTACTTC
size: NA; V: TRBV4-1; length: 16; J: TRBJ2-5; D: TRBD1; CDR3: CASSQEPQGARETQYF; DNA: TGCGCCAGCAGCCAAGAACCCCAGGGGGCCAGGGAGACCCAGTACTTC
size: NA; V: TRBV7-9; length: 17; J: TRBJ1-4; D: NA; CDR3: CASSLNRGRGTNEKLFF; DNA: TGTGCCAGCAGCTTAAACAGAGGCAGGGGAACTAATGAAAAACTGTTTTTT
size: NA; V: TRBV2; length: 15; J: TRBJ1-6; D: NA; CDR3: CASSGGSGDWSPLHF; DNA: TGTGCCAGCAGCGGGGGTTCGGGGGATTGGTCACCCCTCCACTTT
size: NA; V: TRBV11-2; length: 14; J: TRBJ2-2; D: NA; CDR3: CASSLGHQTGELFF; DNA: TGTGCCAGCAGCTTAGGTCACCAGACCGGGGAGCTGTTTTTT
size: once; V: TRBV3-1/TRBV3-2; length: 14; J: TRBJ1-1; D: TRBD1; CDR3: CASSQYRGNTEAFF; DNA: TGTGCCAGCAGCCAATACAGGGGAAACACTGAAGCTTTCTTT
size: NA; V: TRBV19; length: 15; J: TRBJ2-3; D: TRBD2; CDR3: CASISSGGSSDTQYF; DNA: TGTGCCAGTATCTCTTCCGGGGGGTCATCAGATACGCAGTATTTT
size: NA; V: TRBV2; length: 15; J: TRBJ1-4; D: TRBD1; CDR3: CASSRQGQSSEKLFF; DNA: TGTGCCAGCAGTCGGCAGGGACAGTCGAGCGAAAAACTGTTTTTT
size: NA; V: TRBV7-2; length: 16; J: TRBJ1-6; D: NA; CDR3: CASSPHRVRQSAPLHF; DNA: TGTGCCAGCAGCCCACACAGGGTTCGTCAATCGGCACCCCTCCACTTT
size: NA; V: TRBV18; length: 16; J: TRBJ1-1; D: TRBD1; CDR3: CASSPGQGAWNTEAFF; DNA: TGTGCCAGCTCACCAGGACAGGGGGCTTGGAACACTGAAGCTTTCTTT
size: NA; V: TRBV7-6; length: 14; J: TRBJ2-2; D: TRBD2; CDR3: CASSRTSSPGELFF; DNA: TGTGCCAGCAGCCGGACTAGCTCCCCCGGGGAGCTGTTTTTT
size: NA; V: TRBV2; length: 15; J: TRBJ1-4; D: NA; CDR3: CASSELVGTREKLFF; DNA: TGTGCCAGCAGTGAACTGGTAGGGACAAGGGAAAAACTGTTTTTT
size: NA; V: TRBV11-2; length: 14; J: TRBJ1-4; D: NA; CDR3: CASSLRVANEKLFF; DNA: TGTGCCAGCAGCTTACGGGTGGCTAATGAAAAACTGTTTTTT
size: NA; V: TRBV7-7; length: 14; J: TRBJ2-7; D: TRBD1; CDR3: CASSVGQGASEQYF; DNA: TGTGCTAGCAGCGTTGGACAGGGGGCCTCCGAGCAGTACTTC
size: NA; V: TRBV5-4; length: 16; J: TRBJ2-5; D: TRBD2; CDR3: CASSPATLRERETQYF; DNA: TGTGCCAGCAGCCCTGCTACGTTGCGGGAGAGAGAGACCCAGTACTTC
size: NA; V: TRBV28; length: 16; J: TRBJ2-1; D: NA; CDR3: CASSSSGQPRYNEQFF; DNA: TGTGCCAGCAGCTCTTCTGGACAGCCCAGATACAATGAGCAGTTCTTC
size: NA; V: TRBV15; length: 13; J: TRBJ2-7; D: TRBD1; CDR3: CATSTDRVDEQYF; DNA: TGTGCCACCAGCACCGACAGGGTTGACGAGCAGTACTTC
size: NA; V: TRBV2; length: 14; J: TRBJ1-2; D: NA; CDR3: CASSNRQLTLSYTF; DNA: TGTGCCAGCAGCAATCGACAGTTGACGTTATCCTACACCTTC
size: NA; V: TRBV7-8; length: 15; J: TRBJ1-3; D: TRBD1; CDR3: CASSSWTGAGNTIYF; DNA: TGTGCCAGCAGCTCTTGGACAGGGGCAGGAAACACCATATATTTT
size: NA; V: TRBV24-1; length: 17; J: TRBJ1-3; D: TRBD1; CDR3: CATSDSPGQGSGNTIYF; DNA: TGTGCCACCAGTGACTCACCGGGACAGGGGTCTGGAAACACCATATATTTT
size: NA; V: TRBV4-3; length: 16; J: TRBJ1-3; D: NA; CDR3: CASSQEGAAVGNTIYF; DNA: TGCGCCAGCAGCCAAGAAGGAGCGGCAGTTGGAAACACCATATATTTT
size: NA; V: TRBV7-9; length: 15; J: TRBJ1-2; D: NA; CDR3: CASSGRTSQDYGYTF; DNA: TGTGCCAGCAGCGGCAGGACAAGTCAGGACTATGGCTACACCTTC
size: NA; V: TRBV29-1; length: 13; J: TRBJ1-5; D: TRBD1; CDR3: CSVSTGVNQPQHF; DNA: TGCAGCGTATCGACAGGGGTTAATCAGCCCCAGCATTTT
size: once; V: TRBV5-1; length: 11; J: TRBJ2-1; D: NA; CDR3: CASSLPGSQFF; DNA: TGCGCCAGCAGCTTGCCTGGCTCCCAGTTCTTC
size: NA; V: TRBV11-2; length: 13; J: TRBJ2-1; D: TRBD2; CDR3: CASSETSGRQQFF; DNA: TGTGCCAGCAGCGAGACTAGCGGGAGGCAGCAGTTCTTC
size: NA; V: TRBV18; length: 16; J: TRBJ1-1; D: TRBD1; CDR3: CASSPYSGTENTEAFF; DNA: TGTGCCAGCTCACCGTATTCCGGGACAGAGAACACTGAAGCTTTCTTT
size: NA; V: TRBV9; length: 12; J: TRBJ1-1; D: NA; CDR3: CASGQPNTEAFF; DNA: TGTGCCAGCGGACAGCCGAACACTGAAGCTTTCTTT
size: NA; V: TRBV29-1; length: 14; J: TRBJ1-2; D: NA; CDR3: CASQLSGGLMGYTF; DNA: TGCGCTTCGCAACTTTCGGGGGGGCTGATGGGCTACACCTTC
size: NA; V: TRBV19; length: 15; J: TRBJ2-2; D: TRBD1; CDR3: CASSITFRGPGELFF; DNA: TGTGCCAGTAGTATCACCTTTAGGGGGCCCGGGGAGCTGTTTTTT
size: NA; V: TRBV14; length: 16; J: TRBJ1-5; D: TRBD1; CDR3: CASSQSRQGDNLPQHF; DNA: TGTGCCAGCAGCCAGTCCCGACAGGGGGATAATCTGCCCCAGCATTTT
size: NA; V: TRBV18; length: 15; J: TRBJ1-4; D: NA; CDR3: CASSPFLQQNEKLFF; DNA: TGTGCCAGCTCACCCTTCTTACAGCAGAATGAAAAACTGTTTTTT
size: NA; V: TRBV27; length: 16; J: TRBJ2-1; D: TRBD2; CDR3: CASSLTGLAGWDEQFF; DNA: TGTGCCAGCAGTTTAACGGGACTAGCGGGGTGGGATGAGCAGTTCTTC